This TCR beta chain stems from a study of blood T cell repertoires in COVID-19. Whole-study context: Samples representing acute and convalescent COVID-19 were sourced from the United States, Italy and Spain. From T cells, B-cell-depleted T cells, or PBMCs came the material, which was cDNA or gDNA.

The CDR3 consists of 17 residues. CDR1 LNHDA and CDR2 SQIVND come from the germline V gene (reference sequence). The ends were cut back, 3 bases at V and 3 bases at J, with 18 bases in the middle. Authors' processing steps: Amplification with reference gene primers provided the estimates of nucleated cell counts. Sequencing used immunoSEQ multiplex PCR; TCRdb keeps in-frame clones, though not all of them. From that table come the V and J calls and clone size; the DNA was used to work out D and trimming. The sample consists of roughly 76,000 clones, roughly 84% of them appearing once. The receptor comes from a woman older than 75 with active or convalescent COVID-19. Sequencing was done on a sample of peripheral blood. V usage is TRBV19 and J usage is TRBJ1-5, with D unresolved. The CDR3 nucleotides are TGTGCCAGTAGTATTCCCCCCAGGAAGAAGGTCAATCAGCCCCAGCATTTT. As protein: CASSIPPRKKVNQPQHF. The full variable domain, rest sourced from reference TRBV19 and TRBJ1-5, is DGGITQSPKYLFRKEGQNVTLSCEQNLNHDAMYWYRQDPGQGLRLIYYSQIVNDFQKGDIAEGYSVSREKKESFPLTVTSAQKNPTAFYLCASSIPPRKKVNQPQHFGDGTRLSIL.